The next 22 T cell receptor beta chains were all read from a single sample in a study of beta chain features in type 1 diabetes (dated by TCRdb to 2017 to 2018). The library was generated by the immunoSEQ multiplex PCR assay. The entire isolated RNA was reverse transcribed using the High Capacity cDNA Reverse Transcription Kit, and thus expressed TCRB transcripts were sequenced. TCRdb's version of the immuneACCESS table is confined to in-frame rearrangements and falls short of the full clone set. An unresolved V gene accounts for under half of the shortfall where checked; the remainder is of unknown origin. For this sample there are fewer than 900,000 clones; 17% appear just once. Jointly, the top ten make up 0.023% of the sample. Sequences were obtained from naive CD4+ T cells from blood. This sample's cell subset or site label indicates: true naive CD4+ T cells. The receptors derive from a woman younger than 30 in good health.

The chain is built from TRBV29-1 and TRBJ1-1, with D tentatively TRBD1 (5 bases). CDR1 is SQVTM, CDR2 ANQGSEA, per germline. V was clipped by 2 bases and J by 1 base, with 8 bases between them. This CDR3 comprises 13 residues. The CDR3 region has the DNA TGCAGCGTTGAAAGGGGCAAGAACACTGAAGCTTTCTTT. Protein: CSVERGKNTEAFF. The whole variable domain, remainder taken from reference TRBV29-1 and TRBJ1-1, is SAVISQKPSRDICQRGTSLTIQCQVDSQVTMMFWYRQQPGQSLTLIATANQGSEATYESGFVIDKFPISRPNLTFSTLTVSNMSPEDSSIYLCSVERGKNTEAFFGQGTRLTVV.

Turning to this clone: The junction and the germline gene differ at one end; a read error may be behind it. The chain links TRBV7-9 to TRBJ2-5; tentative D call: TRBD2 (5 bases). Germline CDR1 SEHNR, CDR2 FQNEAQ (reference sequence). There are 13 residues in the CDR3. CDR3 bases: TGTGCCAGCAGCTTAGACAGCCGACTAAGCTTTAACTTC. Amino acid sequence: CASSLDSRLSFNF.

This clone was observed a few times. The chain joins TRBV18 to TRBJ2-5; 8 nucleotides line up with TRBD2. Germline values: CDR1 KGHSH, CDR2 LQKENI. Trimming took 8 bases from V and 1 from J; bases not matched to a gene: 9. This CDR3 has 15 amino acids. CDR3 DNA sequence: TGTGCCAGCACTACGGTAGCGGGACTCCAAGAGACCCAGTACTTC. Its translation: CASTTVAGLQETQYF.

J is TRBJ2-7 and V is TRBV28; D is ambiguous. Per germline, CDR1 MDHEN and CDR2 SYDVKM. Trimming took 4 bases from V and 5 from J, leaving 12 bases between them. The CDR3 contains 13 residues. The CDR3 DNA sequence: TGTGCCAGCAGTTGGGGTGGAACCAACGAGCAGTACTTC. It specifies CASSWGGTNEQYF.

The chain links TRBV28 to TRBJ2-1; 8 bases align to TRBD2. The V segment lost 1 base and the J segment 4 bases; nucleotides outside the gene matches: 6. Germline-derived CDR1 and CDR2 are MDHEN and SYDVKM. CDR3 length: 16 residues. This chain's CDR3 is CASSLYGGDLYNEQFF. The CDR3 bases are TGTGCCAGCAGTTTATACGGGGGGGACTTATACAATGAGCAGTTCTTC.

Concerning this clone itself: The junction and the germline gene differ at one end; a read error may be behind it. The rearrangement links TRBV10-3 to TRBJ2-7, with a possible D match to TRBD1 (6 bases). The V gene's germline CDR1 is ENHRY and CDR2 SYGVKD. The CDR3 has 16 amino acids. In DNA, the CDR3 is TGTGCCATCAGTGAGTCGAAGGCAGGGGATACCCTACGCAAGCACTTC. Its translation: CAISESKAGDTLRKHF.

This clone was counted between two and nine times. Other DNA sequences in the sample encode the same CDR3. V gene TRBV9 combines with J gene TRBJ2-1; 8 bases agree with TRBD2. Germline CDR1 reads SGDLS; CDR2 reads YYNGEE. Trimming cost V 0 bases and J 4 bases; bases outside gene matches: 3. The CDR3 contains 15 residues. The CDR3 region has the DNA TGTGCCAGCAGCGTAGGTCTAGCGGGTTACAATGAGCAGTTCTTC. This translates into CASSVGLAGYNEQFF.

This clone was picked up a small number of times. CDR3: CASHEALRLEETQYF. For the CDR3, the DNA is TGCGCCAGCCACGAGGCCCTGCGGTTGGAAGAGACCCAGTACTTC. This chain links TRBV5-1 with TRBJ2-5; no definite D call. V was shortened by 7 bases and J by 3 bases, with 19 bases between the two germline ends. Germline CDR1 SGHRS, CDR2 YFSETQ. The CDR3 spans 15 residues.

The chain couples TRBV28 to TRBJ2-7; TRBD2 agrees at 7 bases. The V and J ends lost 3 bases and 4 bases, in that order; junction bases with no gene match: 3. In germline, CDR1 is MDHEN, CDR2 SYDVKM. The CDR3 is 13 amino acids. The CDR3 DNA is TGTGCCAGCAGTTTCCCTAGCGGATACGAGCAGTACTTC. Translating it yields CASSFPSGYEQYF.

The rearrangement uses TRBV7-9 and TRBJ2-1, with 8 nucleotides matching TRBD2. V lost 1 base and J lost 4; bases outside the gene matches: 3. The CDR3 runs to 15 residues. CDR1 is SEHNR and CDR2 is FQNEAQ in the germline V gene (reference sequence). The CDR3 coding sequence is TGTGCCAGCAGCTTAGAGGTAGCGGGATACAATGAGCAGTTCTTC. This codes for CASSLEVAGYNEQFF.

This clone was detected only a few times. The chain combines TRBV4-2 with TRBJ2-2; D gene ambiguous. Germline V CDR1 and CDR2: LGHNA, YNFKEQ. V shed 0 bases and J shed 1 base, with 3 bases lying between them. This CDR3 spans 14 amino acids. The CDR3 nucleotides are TGTGCCAGCAGCCAAGATTGGAACACCGGGGAGCTGTTTTTT. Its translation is CASSQDWNTGELFF.

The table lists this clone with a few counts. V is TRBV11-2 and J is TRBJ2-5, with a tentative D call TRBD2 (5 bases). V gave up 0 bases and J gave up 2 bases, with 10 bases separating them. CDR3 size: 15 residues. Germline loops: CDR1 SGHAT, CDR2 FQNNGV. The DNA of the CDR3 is TGTGCCAGCAGCTTAGATGTCGGGGATCAAGAGACCCAGTACTTC. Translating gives CASSLDVGDQETQYF.

In DNA, the CDR3 is TGTGCCAGCACCCCGCAAGGGGGCGGTAAGACCCAGTACTTC. Translation: CASTPQGGGKTQYF. The chain joins TRBV2 to TRBJ2-5; 7 bases match TRBD1. The CDR3 runs 14 residues. V was pared by 7 bases and J by 6 bases, with 11 bases of the junction left unmatched. Germline V gene sequence: CDR1 SNHLY, CDR2 FYNNEI.

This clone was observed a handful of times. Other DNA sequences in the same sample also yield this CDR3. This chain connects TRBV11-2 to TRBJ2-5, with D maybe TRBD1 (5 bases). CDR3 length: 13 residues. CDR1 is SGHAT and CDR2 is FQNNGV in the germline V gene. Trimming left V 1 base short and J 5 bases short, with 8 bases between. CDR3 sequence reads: CASSLAGLETQYF. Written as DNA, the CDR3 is TGTGCCAGCAGCTTAGCAGGGTTGGAGACCCAGTACTTC.

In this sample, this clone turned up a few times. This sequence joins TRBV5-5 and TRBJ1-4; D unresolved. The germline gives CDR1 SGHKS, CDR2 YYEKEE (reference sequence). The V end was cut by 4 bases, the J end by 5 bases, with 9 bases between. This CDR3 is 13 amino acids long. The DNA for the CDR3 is TGTGCCAGCAGCCTGGCGGCAAATGAAAAACTGTTTTTT. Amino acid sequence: CASSLAANEKLFF.

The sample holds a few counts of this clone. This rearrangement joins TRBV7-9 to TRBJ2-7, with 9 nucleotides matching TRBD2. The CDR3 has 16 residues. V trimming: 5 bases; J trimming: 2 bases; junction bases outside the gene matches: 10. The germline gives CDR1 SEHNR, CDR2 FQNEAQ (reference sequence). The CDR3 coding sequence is TGTGCCAGCAGCCCTAGTGGGGCGGGAGGGACCTACGAGCAGTACTTC. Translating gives CASSPSGAGGTYEQYF. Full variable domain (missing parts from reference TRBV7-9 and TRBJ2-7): DTGVSQNPRHKITKRGQNVTFRCDPISEHNRLYWYRQTLGQGPEFLTYFQNEAQLEKSRLLSDRFSAERPKGSFSTLEIQRTEQGDSAMYLCASSPSGAGGTYEQYFGPGTRLTVT.

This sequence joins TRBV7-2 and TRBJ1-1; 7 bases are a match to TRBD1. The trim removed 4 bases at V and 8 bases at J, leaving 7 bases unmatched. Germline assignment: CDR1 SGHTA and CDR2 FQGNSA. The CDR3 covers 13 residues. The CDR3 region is CASSYFEGAEAFF. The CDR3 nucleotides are TGTGCCAGCAGCTATTTCGAGGGGGCAGAAGCTTTCTTT.

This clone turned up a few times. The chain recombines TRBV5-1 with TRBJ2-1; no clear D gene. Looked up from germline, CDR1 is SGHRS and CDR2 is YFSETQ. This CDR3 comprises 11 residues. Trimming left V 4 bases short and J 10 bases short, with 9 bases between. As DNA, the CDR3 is TGCGCCAGCAGCGCCCGCCAGGAGCAGTTCTTC. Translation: CASSARQEQFF.

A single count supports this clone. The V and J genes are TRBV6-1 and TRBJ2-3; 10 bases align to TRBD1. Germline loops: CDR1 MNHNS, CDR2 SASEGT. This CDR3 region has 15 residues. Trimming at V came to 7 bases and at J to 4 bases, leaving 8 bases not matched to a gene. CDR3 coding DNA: TGTGCCAGCACCCTGGGACAGGGGAATGCAGATACGCAGTATTTT. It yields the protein CASTLGQGNADTQYF.

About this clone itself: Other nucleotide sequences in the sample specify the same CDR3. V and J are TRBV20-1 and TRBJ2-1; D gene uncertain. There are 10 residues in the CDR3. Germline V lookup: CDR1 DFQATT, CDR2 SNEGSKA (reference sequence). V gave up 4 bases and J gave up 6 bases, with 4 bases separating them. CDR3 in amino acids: CSATRNEQFF. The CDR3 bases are TGCAGTGCTACCCGCAATGAGCAGTTCTTC.

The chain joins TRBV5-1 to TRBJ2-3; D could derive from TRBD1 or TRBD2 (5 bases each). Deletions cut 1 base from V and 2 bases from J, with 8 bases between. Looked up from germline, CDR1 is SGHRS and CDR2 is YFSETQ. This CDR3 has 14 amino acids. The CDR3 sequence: CASSLPGTTDTQYF. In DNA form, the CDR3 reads TGCGCCAGCAGCTTGCCAGGGACCACAGATACGCAGTATTTT. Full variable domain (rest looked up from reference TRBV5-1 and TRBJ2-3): KAGVTQTPRYLIKTRGQQVTLSCSPISGHRSVSWYQQTPGQGLQFLFEYFSETQRNKGNFPGRFSGRQFSNSRSEMNVSTLELGDSALYLCASSLPGTTDTQYFGPGTRLTVL.

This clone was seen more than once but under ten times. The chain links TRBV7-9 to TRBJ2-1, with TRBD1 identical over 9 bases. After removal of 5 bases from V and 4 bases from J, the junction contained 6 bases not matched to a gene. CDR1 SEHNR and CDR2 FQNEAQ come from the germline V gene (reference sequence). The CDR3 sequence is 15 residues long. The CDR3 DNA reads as TGTGCCAGCAGCGTAGGACAGGGGCGTTACAATGAGCAGTTCTTC. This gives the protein CASSVGQGRYNEQFF. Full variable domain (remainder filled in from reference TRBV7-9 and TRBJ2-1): DTGVSQNPRHKITKRGQNVTFRCDPISEHNRLYWYRQTLGQGPEFLTYFQNEAQLEKSRLLSDRFSAERPKGSFSTLEIQRTEQGDSAMYLCASSVGQGRYNEQFFGPGTRLTVL.